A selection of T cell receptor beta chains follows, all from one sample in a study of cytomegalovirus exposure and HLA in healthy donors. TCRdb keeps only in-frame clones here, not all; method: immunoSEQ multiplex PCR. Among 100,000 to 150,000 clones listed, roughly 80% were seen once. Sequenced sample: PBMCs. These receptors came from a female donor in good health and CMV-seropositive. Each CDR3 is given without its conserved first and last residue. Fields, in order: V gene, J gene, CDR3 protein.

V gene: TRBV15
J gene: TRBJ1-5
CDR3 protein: ATSSDAGGRNQPQH

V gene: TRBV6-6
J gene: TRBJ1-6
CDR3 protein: ASSYSGTGGGSPLH

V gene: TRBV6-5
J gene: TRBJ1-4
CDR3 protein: ASSYSWAENEKLF

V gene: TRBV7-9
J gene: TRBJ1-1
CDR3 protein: ASSRFGGTATEAF

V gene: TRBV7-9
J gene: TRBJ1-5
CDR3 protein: ASSVDSSNQPQH

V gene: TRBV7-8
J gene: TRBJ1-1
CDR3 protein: ASSRDRNTEAF

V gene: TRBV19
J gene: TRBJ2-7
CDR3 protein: ASSIDSSYEQY

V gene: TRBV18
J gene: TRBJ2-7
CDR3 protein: ASSRNSGAYEQY

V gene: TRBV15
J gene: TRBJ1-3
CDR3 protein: ATSRDRGSGNTIY

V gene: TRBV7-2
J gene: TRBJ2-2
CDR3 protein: ASSLAHSGGNTGELF

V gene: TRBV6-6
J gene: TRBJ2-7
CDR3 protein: ASGLVRGYEQY

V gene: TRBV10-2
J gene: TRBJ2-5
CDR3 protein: ASSGRDRWETQY

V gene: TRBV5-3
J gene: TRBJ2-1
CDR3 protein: AGHTRQGICNEQF

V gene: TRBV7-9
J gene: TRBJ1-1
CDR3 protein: ASSPWANTEAF

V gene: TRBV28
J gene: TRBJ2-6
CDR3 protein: ASSLHRGGSGANVLT

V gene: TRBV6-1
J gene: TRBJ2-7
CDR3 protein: ASRSGTSSSYEQY

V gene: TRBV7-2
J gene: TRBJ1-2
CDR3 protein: ASSSRQRSGGGYT

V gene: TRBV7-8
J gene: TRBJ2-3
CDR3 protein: ASSSPTRAYTDTQY

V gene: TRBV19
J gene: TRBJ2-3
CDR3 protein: ASTILGGGTDTQY

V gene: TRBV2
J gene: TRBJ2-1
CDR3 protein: ASTASGGTYNEQF

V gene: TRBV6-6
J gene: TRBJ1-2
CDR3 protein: ASSPSRDGYT

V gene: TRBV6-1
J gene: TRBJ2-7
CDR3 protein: ASSGLDRGRHEQY

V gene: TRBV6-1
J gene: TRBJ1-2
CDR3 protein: ASTSPGGNYGYT

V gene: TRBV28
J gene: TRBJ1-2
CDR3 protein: ASRRYQGGRNYGYT

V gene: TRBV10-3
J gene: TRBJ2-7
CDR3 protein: AISVGQAPDEQY

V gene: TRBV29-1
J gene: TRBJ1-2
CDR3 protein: SAPQGEDGYT

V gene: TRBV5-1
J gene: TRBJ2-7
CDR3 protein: ASSSGTGNEQY

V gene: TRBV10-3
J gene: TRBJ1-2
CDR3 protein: AISVDSNYGYT

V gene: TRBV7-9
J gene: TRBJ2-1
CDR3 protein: ASSLFAGAGNEQF

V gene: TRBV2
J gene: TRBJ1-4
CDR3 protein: ASSGLGGTNEKLF

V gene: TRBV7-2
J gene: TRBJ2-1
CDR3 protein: ASSLAGRTGQF

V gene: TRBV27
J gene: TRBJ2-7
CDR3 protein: ASSRAGGPIEQY

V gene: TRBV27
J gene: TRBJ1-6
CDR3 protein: ASSLYGGPLH

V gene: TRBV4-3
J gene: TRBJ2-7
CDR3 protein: ASSQATGGSYEQY

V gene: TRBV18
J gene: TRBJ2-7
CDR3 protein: ASSPRQASHEQY

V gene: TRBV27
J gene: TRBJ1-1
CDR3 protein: ASSLAHRGEAF

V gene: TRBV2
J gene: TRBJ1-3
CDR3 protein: ASSDRFGGSSGNTIY

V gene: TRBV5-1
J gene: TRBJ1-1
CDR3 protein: ASSLAHMNTEAF

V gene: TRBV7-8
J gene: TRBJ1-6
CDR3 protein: ASSWDRESPLH

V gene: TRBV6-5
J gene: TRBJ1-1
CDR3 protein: ASRPGGQNTEAF

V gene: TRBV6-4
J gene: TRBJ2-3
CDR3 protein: ASSDSPSGGGTDTQY

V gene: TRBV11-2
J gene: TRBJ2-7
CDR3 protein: ASSFSLGSYEQY

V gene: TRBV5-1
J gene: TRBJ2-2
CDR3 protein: ASSLEQGRTGELF

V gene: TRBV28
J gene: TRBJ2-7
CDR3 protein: ASSRPDSFLSEQY

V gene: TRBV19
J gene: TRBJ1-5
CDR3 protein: ASSTTGGISQPQH

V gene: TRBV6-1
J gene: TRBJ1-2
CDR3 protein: ASSENFQGGYT

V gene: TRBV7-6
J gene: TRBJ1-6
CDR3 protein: ASSPTTGGNSPLH

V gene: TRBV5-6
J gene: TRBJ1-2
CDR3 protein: ASSLAGTGRDGYT

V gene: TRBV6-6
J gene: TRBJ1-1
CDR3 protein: ASSYARSTEAF